The 27 T cell receptor beta chains listed next were all sequenced from one sample in a study of T-cell reconstitution after alpha-beta-depleted transplantation in children. Molecular barcoding with unique molecular identifiers was used for the TCRbeta library. TCRdb ran MiXCR on the PCR reads and lists one entry per CDR3 protein. The sample holds hundreds of thousands of distinct CDR3 sequences, about an eighth seen once. Sample: PBMCs, mostly from graft donor cells, taken 360 days after TCRalphabeta/CD19-depleted stem cell transplant. These TCRs come from a male patient between 5 and 17 years old who had a stem cell transplant for acute myeloid leukemia, so the T cells may come from the graft donor.

This clonotype was observed a few times. This chain uses TRBV3-1 with TRBJ2-7; perhaps TRBD1 as D (5 bases). Trimming took off 1 base at V and 3 bases at J, with 13 bases between the two ends. This CDR3 is 15 amino acids long. Germline V gives CDR1 LGHDT, CDR2 YNNKEL (reference sequence). CDR3 region: CASSQAGQGNYEQYF. The DNA for the CDR3 is TGTGCCAGCAGCCAAGCTGGACAAGGCAACTACGAGCAGTACTTC.

Ten or more counts support this clonotype. The chain joins TRBV25-1 to TRBJ2-7; the D gene could be TRBD1 or TRBD2 (5 bases each). V gave up 4 bases and J gave up 3 bases, with 13 bases separating them. The germline V gene encodes CDR1 MGHDK and CDR2 SYGVNS. The CDR3 is 14 residues long. This chain's CDR3 is CASSGRGRVYEQYF. CDR3 nucleotide sequence: TGTGCCAGCAGTGGAAGGGGACGAGTCTACGAGCAGTACTTC.

The sample holds a few counts of this clonotype. The chain employs TRBV7-8 and TRBJ2-7, with TRBD1 identical over 9 bases. Germline CDR1 is SGHVS and CDR2 is FQNEAQ. Trimming removed 3 bases from V and 7 bases from J; junction bases left unmatched: 7. The CDR3 has 14 amino acids. CDR3 bases: TGTGCCAGCAGCTTCTCACAGGGGGCGCGGGAGCAGTACTTC. It is translated as CASSFSQGAREQYF.

V usage is TRBV2 and J usage is TRBJ2-3; D remains unclear. The CDR3 is made up of 13 amino acids. Germline values: CDR1 SNHLY, CDR2 FYNNEI. V lost 4 bases and J lost 2, with 7 bases in between. CDR3 in amino acids: CASSVENTDTQYF. The DNA of the CDR3 is TGTGCCAGCAGTGTGGAAAACACAGATACGCAGTATTTT.

Only a few counts were recorded for this clonotype. The V and J genes are TRBV6-5 and TRBJ2-7; 11 positions agree with TRBD2. J was trimmed by 1 base and V by 0 bases; bases with no gene match: 2. Germline values: CDR1 MNHEY, CDR2 SVGAGI. The CDR3 covers 16 residues. CDR3 amino acids: CASSYSLAGESYEQYF. CDR3 bases: TGTGCCAGCAGTTACTCACTAGCGGGAGAGTCCTACGAGCAGTACTTC.

The chain has TRBV2 and TRBJ1-1; the match to TRBD1 covers 7 bases. V was pared by 8 bases and J by 3 bases, with 6 bases of the junction left unmatched. Germline V gene sequence: CDR1 SNHLY, CDR2 FYNNEI. The CDR3 contains 13 residues. This chain's CDR3 is CASSQDRDTEAFF. CDR3 nucleotide sequence: TGTGCCAGCTCCCAAGACAGGGACACTGAAGCTTTCTTT.

This clonotype came up many times. This chain uses TRBV4-2 with TRBJ2-3; perhaps TRBD2 as D (6 bases). Trimming removed 3 bases from V and 2 bases from J, with 15 bases in between. Germline assignment: CDR1 LGHNA and CDR2 YNFKEQ. The CDR3 totals 16 residues. CDR3 bases: TGTGCCAGCAGCCAGGCCCGGGACTTATCCACAGATACGCAGTATTTT. It specifies CASSQARDLSTDTQYF.

This clonotype was seen only a few times. The chain couples TRBV4-3 to TRBJ2-1; 11 bases map to TRBD2. V trimming: 1 base; J trimming: 8 bases; junction bases outside the gene matches: 13. The V gene's germline CDR1 is LGHNA and CDR2 YSLEER. The CDR3 runs to 18 residues. CDR3 loop: CASSQGPTTSGRGDEQFF. DNA of the CDR3: TGCGCCAGCAGCCAAGGCCCTACTACTAGCGGGAGAGGCGATGAGCAGTTCTTC.

This clonotype was detected a few times. The chain recombines TRBV20-1 with TRBJ2-7; D unclear. The CDR3 contains 11 residues. V lost 0 bases and J lost 6, with 6 bases in between. In germline, CDR1 is DFQATT, CDR2 SNEGSKA (reference sequence). The CDR3 DNA follows: TGCAGTGCTAGAGACACCCCCGAGCAGTACTTC. Its translation is CSARDTPEQYF.

This chain uses TRBV7-2 with TRBJ2-3; 9 bases agree with TRBD2. V shed 4 bases and J 2 bases; nucleotides not matched to a gene: 4. The germline CDR1 and CDR2 sequences are SGHTA and FQGNSA. There are 15 residues in the CDR3. CDR3 sequence: CASSSSSGNTDTQYF. CDR3 coding DNA: TGTGCCAGCAGCTCTTCTAGCGGGAACACAGATACGCAGTATTTT. The full variable domain, in which reference TRBV7-2 and TRBJ2-3 provide the parts outside the CDR3, is GAGVSQSPSNKVTEKGKDVELRCDPISGHTALYWYRQSLGQGLEFLIYFQGNSAPDKSGLPSDRFSAERTGGSVSTLTIQRTQQEDSAVYLCASSSSSGNTDTQYFGPGTRLTVL.

The chain is built from TRBV18 and TRBJ1-1; possible D gene TRBD1, 5 bases. The CDR3 extends over 13 amino acids. V gave up 9 bases and J gave up 0 bases, with 11 bases separating them. Germline lookup yields CDR1 KGHSH and CDR2 LQKENI. CDR3 sequence (DNA): TGTGCCAGTAGTCCAGGGATGAACACTGAAGCTTTCTTT. The encoded protein is CASSPGMNTEAFF.

This clonotype was observed a few times. V gene TRBV12-3 or TRBV12-4 combines with J gene TRBJ2-5; 11 positions match TRBD2. V gave up 4 bases and J gave up 2 bases; unmatched junction bases: 9. This CDR3 has 17 residues. The CDR3 region is CASSWGLAVPTQETQYF. CDR3 nucleotides: TGTGCCAGCAGTTGGGGACTAGCGGTACCGACTCAAGAGACCCAGTACTTC.

The chain carries TRBV11-2 and TRBJ2-3; no definite D call. Germline V gene sequence: CDR1 SGHAT, CDR2 FQNNGV. The CDR3 sequence is 15 residues long. Trimming left V 1 base short and J 0 bases short, with 8 bases between. This CDR3 is CASSLGYTSTDTQYF. The CDR3, as DNA: TGTGCCAGCAGCTTAGGCTATACTAGCACAGATACGCAGTATTTT.

This clonotype occurred a few times. This chain connects TRBV7-8 to TRBJ1-1, with 8 bases identical to TRBD1. The V and J ends lost 1 base and 3 bases, in that order; junction bases with no gene match: 10. The germline gives CDR1 SGHVS, CDR2 FQNEAQ. CDR3 length equals 17 residues. The CDR3 spells CASSLDRRTGLDTEAFF. The CDR3 region has the DNA TGTGCCAGCAGCTTAGACCGGCGGACAGGGTTGGACACTGAAGCTTTCTTT.

This clonotype was seen only a few times. Germline is not matched at one junction end, which may reflect a read error. The chain combines TRBV23-1 with TRBJ2-2; perhaps TRBD1 as D (5 bases). TRBV23-1 qualifies as an ORF whose function is uncertain. CDR3 length equals 18 residues. CDR3 sequence reads: CANSHPGEYRTNTGELFF. The CDR3 DNA follows: TGCGCCAACAGTCATCCCGGAGAGTACAGGACGAACACCGGGGAGCTGTTTTTT.

This clonotype has just a few counts. The chain joins TRBV5-1 to TRBJ2-5; TRBD2 is a possible D gene (6 bases). The CDR3 is 15 amino acids. Germline CDR1 SGHRS, CDR2 YFSETQ. Trimming stripped 0 bases from V and 5 bases from J, with 14 bases between. The CDR3 DNA is TGCGCCAGCAGCTTGGGGGAGGCCCACATTGAGACCCAGTACTTC. Its translation: CASSLGEAHIETQYF.

The chain employs TRBV12-3 or TRBV12-4 and TRBJ2-3; no clear D gene. Trimming removed 5 bases from V and 3 bases from J, with 12 bases in between. The CDR3 runs to 14 residues. The CDR3 here is CASSPRAYTDTQYF. Here the CDR3 DNA reads TGTGCCAGCAGTCCAAGAGCCTATACAGATACGCAGTATTTT.

This clonotype was seen repeatedly, ten times or more. The V gene is TRBV7-9, the J gene TRBJ2-7; 7 bases are a match to TRBD2. Germline loops: CDR1 SEHNR, CDR2 FQNEAQ (reference sequence). This CDR3 is 14 amino acids long. With V trimmed by 1 base and J by 12 bases, 12 bases remained unmatched. This CDR3 is CASSLDSPSGSRYF. CDR3 coding DNA: TGTGCCAGCAGCTTAGATAGCCCTAGCGGAAGTCGGTACTTC.

This clonotype was detected only a few times. The chain has TRBV12-3 or TRBV12-4 and TRBJ1-2, with D uncertain. V was shortened by 4 bases and J by 4 bases, with 13 bases between the two germline ends. This CDR3 has 14 amino acids. The CDR3 protein is CASSWLDGTYGYTF. CDR3 sequence (DNA): TGTGCCAGCAGTTGGTTGGACGGAACCTATGGCTACACCTTC.

This clonotype was recorded many times. This chain joins TRBV12-3 or TRBV12-4 and TRBJ2-7; 14 nucleotides line up with TRBD2. V trimming: 4 bases; J trimming: 3 bases; junction bases outside the gene matches: 8. The CDR3 length is 17 residues. The CDR3: CASSYEGLAGEGYEQYF. The CDR3 bases are TGTGCCAGCAGTTATGAGGGACTAGCGGGAGAAGGCTACGAGCAGTACTTC.

This clonotype was detected only a few times. V gene TRBV20-1 combines with J gene TRBJ2-1, with 10 nucleotides matching TRBD2. This CDR3 is built from 14 residues. Trimming took 3 bases from V and 7 from J; bases not matched to a gene: 6. Germline loops: CDR1 DFQATT, CDR2 SNEGSKA (reference sequence). The CDR3 coding sequence is TGCAGTGCTAGTCCTAGCGGGAGTAGAAATGAGCAGTTCTTC. Translation gives CSASPSGSRNEQFF.

This clonotype was observed a handful of times. The chain carries TRBV10-3 and TRBJ2-1; D tentatively fits TRBD1 or TRBD2 (6 bases each). This CDR3 contains 12 residues. V lost 5 bases and J lost 7, with 9 bases in between. The V gene's germline CDR1 is ENHRY and CDR2 SYGVKD. As DNA, the CDR3 is TGTGCCATCAGTCAAGGGGGGAATGAGCAGTTCTTC. It encodes CAISQGGNEQFF.

This clonotype was observed a few times. The V call is TRBV6-1, the J call TRBJ2-7; TRBD2 is a possible D gene (6 bases). Germline CDR1 MNHNS, CDR2 SASEGT. This CDR3 has 13 residues. Deletions cut 7 bases from V and 2 bases from J, with 12 bases between. CDR3 DNA: TGTGCCAGCAAGGGACTTCCCGCCTACGAGCAGTACTTC. Encoded protein: CASKGLPAYEQYF.

In its sample, this clonotype was seen a few times. The chain has TRBV7-9 and TRBJ1-4, with TRBD1 matching over 7 bases. CDR1 is SEHNR, CDR2 FQNEAQ, per germline (reference sequence). The CDR3 is made up of 15 amino acids. The V and J ends lost 3 bases and 7 bases, in that order; junction bases with no gene match: 8. CDR3 sequence: CASSLPTGDGEKLFF. The CDR3 DNA reads TGTGCCAGCAGCTTGCCAACAGGGGACGGTGAAAAACTGTTTTTT.

About this clonotype: One end of the junction fails to match germline, which may point to a read error. The rearrangement joins TRBV28 to TRBJ2-5, with no clear D. Germline V gene lookup returns CDR1 MDHEN and CDR2 SYDVKM. The CDR3 length is 16 residues. The CDR3 DNA reads TGTGCCAGCAGCCGCAGAGGAGTTTTGGGCCAAAAGACCCAGTACTTC. Translation gives CASSRRGVLGQKTQYF.

The chain combines TRBV19 with TRBJ1-2, with TRBD1 identical over 9 bases. Germline-derived CDR1 and CDR2 are LNHDA and SQIVND (reference sequence). The CDR3 consists of 15 residues. J lost 2 bases, V lost 7 bases, and 8 bases had no gene match. This CDR3 is CASIFGQGTNYGYTF. In nucleotides, the CDR3 is TGTGCCAGTATCTTCGGACAGGGGACAAACTATGGCTACACCTTC.

There are many counts of this clonotype. J is TRBJ2-1 and V is TRBV6-5; D not certain. V was cut by 6 bases and J by 6 bases, with 6 bases left in between. Germline V gene data show CDR1 as MNHEY and CDR2 as SVGAGI. The CDR3 extends over 11 amino acids. The CDR3 coding sequence is TGTGCCAGCAGCCGACTCAATGAGCAGTTCTTC. It yields the protein CASSRLNEQFF.